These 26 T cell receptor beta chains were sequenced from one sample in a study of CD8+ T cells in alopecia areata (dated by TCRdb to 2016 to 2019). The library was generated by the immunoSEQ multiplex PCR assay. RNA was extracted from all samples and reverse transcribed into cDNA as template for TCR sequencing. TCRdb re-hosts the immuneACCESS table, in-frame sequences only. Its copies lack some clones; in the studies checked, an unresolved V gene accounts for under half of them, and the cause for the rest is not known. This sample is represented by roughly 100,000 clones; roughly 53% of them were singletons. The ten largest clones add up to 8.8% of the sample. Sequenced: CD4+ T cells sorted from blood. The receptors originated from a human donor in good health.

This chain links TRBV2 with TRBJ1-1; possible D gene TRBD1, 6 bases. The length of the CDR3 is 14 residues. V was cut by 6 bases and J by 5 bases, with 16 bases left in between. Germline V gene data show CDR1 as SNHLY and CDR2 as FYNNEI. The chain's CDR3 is CASRNSGGGTEAFF. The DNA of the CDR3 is TGTGCCAGCAGGAACTCCGGGGGCGGAACTGAAGCTTTCTTT.

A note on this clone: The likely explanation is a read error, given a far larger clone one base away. As DNA, the CDR3 is TGTGCCAGCAGCTTATCTGGAAACACCATATATTTT. Its translation is CASSLSGNTIYF. J is TRBJ1-3 and V is TRBV11-2, with no clear D. This CDR3 has 12 residues. Germline-derived CDR1 and CDR2 are SGHAT and FQNNGV. Trimming stripped 2 bases from V and 1 base from J, with 0 bases between. Filled out from reference TRBV11-2 and TRBJ1-3, the complete variable domain reads EAGVAQSPRYKIIEKRQSVAFWCNPISGHATLYWYQQILGQGPKLLIQFQNNGVVDDSQLPKDRFSAERLKGVDSTLKIQPAKLEDSAVYLCASSLSGNTIYFGEGSWLTVV.

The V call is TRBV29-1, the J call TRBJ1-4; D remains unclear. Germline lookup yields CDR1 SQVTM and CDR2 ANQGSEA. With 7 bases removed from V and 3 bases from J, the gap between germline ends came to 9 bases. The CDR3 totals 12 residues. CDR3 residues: CSGKGANEKLFF. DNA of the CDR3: TGCAGCGGGAAGGGAGCTAATGAAAAACTGTTTTTT.

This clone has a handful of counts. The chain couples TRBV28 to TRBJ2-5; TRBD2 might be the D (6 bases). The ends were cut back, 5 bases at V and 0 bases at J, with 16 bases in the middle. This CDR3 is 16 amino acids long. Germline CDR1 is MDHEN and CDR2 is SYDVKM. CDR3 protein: CASSPYGGNYQETQYF. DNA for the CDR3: TGTGCCAGCAGTCCCTATGGGGGGAACTACCAAGAGACCCAGTACTTC.

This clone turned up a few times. CDR3 in amino acids: CASSLRRADYGYTF. The CDR3 nucleotides are TGTGCCAGCAGCTTGAGGAGAGCGGACTATGGCTACACCTTC. The J gene is TRBJ1-2, the V gene TRBV7-9; D is unresolved. The CDR3 length is 14 residues. V lost 3 bases and J 3 bases, leaving 11 bases between the germline ends. The germline V gene has CDR1 SEHNR and CDR2 FQNEAQ (reference sequence).

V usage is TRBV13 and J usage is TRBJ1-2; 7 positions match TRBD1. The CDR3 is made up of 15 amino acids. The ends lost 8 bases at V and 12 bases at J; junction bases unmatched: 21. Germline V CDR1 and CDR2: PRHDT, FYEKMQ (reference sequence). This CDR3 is CASGSQGGRVARDTF. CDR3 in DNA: TGTGCCAGCGGCAGTCAGGGGGGTAGGGTAGCGCGTGACACCTTC.

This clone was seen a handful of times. The CDR3 region is CSGQNRVAKNIQYF. DNA for the CDR3: TGCAGCGGACAAAACAGGGTAGCCAAAAACATTCAGTACTTC. The V and J genes are TRBV29-1 and TRBJ2-4; D might be TRBD1 (6 bases). V lost 7 bases and J lost 0, with 13 bases in between. The CDR3 is 14 amino acids. The germline CDR1 and CDR2 sequences are SQVTM and ANQGSEA.

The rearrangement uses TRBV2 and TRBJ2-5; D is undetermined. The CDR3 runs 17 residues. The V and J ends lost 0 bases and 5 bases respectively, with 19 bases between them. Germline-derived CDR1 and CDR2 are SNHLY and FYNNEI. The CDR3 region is CASSEAAGVSVWETQYF. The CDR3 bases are TGTGCCAGCAGTGAAGCGGCCGGCGTTTCAGTGTGGGAGACCCAGTACTTC.

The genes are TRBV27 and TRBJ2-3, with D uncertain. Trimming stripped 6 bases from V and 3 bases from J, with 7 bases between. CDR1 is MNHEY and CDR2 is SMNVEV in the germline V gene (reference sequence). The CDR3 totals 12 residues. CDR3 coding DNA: TGTGCCAGCAGGTCCGTTACAGATACGCAGTATTTT. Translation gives CASRSVTDTQYF.

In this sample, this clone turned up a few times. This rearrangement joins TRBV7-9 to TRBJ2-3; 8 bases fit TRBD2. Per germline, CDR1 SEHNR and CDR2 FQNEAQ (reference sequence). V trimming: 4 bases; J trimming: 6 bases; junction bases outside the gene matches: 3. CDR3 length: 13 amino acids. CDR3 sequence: CASSWGLEDTQYF. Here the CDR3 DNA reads TGTGCCAGCAGCTGGGGACTAGAGGATACGCAGTATTTT.

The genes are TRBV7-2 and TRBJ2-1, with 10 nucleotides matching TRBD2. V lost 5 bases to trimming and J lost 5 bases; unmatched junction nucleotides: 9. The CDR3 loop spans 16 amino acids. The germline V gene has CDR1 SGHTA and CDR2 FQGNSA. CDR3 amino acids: CASSPFSGGADNEQFF. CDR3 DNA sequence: TGTGCCAGCAGCCCCTTCAGCGGGGGGGCCGACAATGAGCAGTTCTTC. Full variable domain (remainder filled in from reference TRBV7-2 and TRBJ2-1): GAGVSQSPSNKVTEKGKDVELRCDPISGHTALYWYRQSLGQGLEFLIYFQGNSAPDKSGLPSDRFSAERTGGSVSTLTIQRTQQEDSAVYLCASSPFSGGADNEQFFGPGTRLTVL.

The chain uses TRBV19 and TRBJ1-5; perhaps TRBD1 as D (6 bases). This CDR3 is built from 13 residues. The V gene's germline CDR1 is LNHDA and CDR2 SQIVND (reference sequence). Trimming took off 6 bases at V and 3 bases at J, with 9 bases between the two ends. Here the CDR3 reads CASRDSLNQPQHF. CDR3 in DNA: TGTGCCAGTAGGGACAGTCTCAATCAGCCCCAGCATTTT.

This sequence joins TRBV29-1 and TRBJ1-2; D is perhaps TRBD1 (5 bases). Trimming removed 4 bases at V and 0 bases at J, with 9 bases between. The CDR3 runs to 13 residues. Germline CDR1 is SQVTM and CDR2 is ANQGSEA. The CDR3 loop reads CSVGGGANYGYTF. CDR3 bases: TGCAGCGTTGGCGGGGGAGCTAACTATGGCTACACCTTC.

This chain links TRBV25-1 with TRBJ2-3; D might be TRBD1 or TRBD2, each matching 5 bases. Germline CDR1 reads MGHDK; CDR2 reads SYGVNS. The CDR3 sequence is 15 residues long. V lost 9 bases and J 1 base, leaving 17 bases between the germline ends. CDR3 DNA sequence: TGTGCCAGTCCACTTCGAGGGGCCGGCACAGATACGCAGTATTTT. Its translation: CASPLRGAGTDTQYF.

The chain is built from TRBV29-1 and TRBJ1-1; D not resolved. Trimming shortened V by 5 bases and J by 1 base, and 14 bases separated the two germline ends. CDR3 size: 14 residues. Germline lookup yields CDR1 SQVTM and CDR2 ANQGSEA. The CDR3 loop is CSVHTLVWNTEAFF. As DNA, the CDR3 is TGCAGCGTTCACACGCTGGTATGGAACACTGAAGCTTTCTTT. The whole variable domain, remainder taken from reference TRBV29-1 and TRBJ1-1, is SAVISQKPSRDICQRGTSLTIQCQVDSQVTMMFWYRQQPGQSLTLIATANQGSEATYESGFVIDKFPISRPNLTFSTLTVSNMSPEDSSIYLCSVHTLVWNTEAFFGQGTRLTVV.

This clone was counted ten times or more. CDR3 bases: TGTGCCAGCAGCTTGCGGGGGAATTCACCCCTCCACTTT. It specifies CASSLRGNSPLHF. The J gene is TRBJ1-6, the V gene TRBV5-6, with D tentatively TRBD1 (5 bases). Germline values: CDR1 SGHDT, CDR2 YYEEEE. Between the trimmed V and J ends, which lost 1 base and 7 bases, there was a span of 6 bases. The CDR3 is 13 amino acids.

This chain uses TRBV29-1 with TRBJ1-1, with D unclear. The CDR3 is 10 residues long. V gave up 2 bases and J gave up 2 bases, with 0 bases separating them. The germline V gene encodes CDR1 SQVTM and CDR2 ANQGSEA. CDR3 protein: CSVENTEAFF. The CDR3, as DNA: TGCAGCGTTGAAAACACTGAAGCTTTCTTT. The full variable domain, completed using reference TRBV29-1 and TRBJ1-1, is SAVISQKPSRDICQRGTSLTIQCQVDSQVTMMFWYRQQPGQSLTLIATANQGSEATYESGFVIDKFPISRPNLTFSTLTVSNMSPEDSSIYLCSVENTEAFFGQGTRLTVV.

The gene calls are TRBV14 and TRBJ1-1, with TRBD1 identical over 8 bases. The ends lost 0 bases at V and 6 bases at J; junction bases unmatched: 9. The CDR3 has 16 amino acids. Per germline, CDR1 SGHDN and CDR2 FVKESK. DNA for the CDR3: TGTGCCAGCAGCCAAGAATCAGGGGGCCCACCATCTGAAGCTTTCTTT. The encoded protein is CASSQESGGPPSEAFF.

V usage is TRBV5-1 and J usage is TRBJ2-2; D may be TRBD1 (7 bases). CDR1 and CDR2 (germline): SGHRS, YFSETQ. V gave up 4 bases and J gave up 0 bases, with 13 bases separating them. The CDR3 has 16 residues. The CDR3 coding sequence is TGCGCCAGCAGCAGCGCGGGACAGCCGAACACCGGGGAGCTGTTTTTT. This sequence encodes CASSSAGQPNTGELFF.

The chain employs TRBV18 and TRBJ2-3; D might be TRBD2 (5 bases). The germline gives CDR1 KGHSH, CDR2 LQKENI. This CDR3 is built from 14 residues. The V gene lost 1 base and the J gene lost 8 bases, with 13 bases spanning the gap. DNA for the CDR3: TGTGCCAGCTCACCACGGACCGCTCGGGGTACGCAGTATTTT. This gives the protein CASSPRTARGTQYF.

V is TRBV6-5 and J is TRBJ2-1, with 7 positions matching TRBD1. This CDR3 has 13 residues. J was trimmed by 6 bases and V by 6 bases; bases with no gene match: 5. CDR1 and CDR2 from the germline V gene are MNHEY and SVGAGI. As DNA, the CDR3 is TGTGCCAGCAGGGACACAGGGGCCAATGAGCAGTTCTTC. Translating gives CASRDTGANEQFF.

The CDR3 DNA reads as TGTGCCAGCAGCTCCCAGGGACAGGGGGGAATATACTATGGCTACACCTTC. This gives the protein CASSSQGQGGIYYGYTF. The chain links TRBV7-9 to TRBJ1-2; 11 bases fit TRBD1. The V gene end was trimmed by 4 bases and the J gene end by 3 bases; junction bases not matched to a gene: 10. The CDR3 spans 17 residues. Looked up from germline, CDR1 is SEHNR and CDR2 is FQNEAQ (reference sequence).

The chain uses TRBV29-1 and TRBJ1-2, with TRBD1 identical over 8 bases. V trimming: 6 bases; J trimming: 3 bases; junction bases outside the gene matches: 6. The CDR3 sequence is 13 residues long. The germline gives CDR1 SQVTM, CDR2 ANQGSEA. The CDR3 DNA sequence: TGCAGCGTCCAATGGACAGGGTACTATGGCTACACCTTC. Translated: CSVQWTGYYGYTF.

This chain's CDR3 is CASSRLAGGLYEQFF. The CDR3 DNA follows: TGTGCCAGCAGCCGACTAGCGGGGGGGCTGTATGAGCAGTTCTTC. The V call is TRBV27, the J call TRBJ2-1; 14 bases are shared with TRBD2. The CDR3 is 15 amino acids. Germline loops: CDR1 MNHEY, CDR2 SMNVEV (reference sequence). V lost 6 bases to trimming and J lost 8 bases; unmatched junction nucleotides: 6.

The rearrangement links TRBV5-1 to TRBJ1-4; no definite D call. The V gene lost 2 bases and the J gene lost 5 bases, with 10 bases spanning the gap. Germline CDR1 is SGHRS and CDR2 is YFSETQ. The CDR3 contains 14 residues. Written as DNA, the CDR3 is TGCGCCAGCAGCTTAGGAAGAGGGAATGAAAAACTGTTTTTT. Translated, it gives CASSLGRGNEKLFF.

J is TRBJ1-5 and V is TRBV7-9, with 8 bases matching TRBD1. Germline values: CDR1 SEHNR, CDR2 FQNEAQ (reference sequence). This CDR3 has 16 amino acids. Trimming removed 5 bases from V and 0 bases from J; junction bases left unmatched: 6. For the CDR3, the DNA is TGTGCCAGCAGCGTGACAGGGGACAGTAGCAATCAGCCCCAGCATTTT. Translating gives CASSVTGDSSNQPQHF.